One and the same sample provided the 10 T cell receptor beta chains below, sequenced in a study of T cell clones after liver transplantation (dated 2019 in TCRdb). Receptor amplification or capture employed the immunoSEQ multiplex PCR assay. In TCRdb, the immuneACCESS table is reduced to in-frame sequences with V and J assigned. These tables do not hold every clone; where another copy was compared, an unresolved V gene accounts for under half, and the others remain unexplained. The sample yields 55,000 to 70,000 clones; 90% to 95% were counted once. Jointly, the top ten make up more than 0.85% of the sample. The sequencing here drew on CD4+ T cells from blood, taken about 27 months after liver transplant. The receptors originated from a human patient who received a liver transplant. Following a transplant, a fraction of the T cells may be traceable to the graft donor.

This chain links TRBV28 with TRBJ1-4; 8 bases fit TRBD1. The CDR3 totals 11 residues. The germline V gene encodes CDR1 MDHEN and CDR2 SYDVKM. J lost 13 bases, V lost 5 bases, and 3 bases had no gene match. CDR3 in amino acids: CASSTDRGLFF. For the CDR3, the DNA is TGTGCCAGCAGTACAGACAGGGGACTGTTTTTT. Full variable domain (missing parts from reference TRBV28 and TRBJ1-4): DVKVTQSSRYLVKRTGEKVFLECVQDMDHENMFWYRQDPGLGLRLIYFSYDVKMKEKGDIPEGYSVSREKKERFSLILESASTNQTSMYLCASSTDRGLFFGSGTQLSVL.

V usage is TRBV5-5 and J usage is TRBJ1-2, with D unclear. This CDR3 has 13 residues. Trimming took off 0 bases at V and 4 bases at J, with 7 bases between the two ends. Looked up from germline, CDR1 is SGHKS and CDR2 is YYEKEE (reference sequence). The CDR3 loop reads CASSLEASYGYTF. In DNA form, the CDR3 reads TGTGCCAGCAGCTTGGAGGCCTCCTATGGCTACACCTTC.

The chain employs TRBV10-3 and TRBJ2-2; 10 bases fit TRBD1. CDR1 is ENHRY and CDR2 is SYGVKD in the germline V gene. Losses at the gene ends were 6 bases for V and 3 bases for J; bases not matched to a gene: 4. This CDR3 has 15 amino acids. The CDR3 nucleotides are TGTGCCATCAGGGTCGGACAGGGGGACACCGGGGAGCTGTTTTTT. Protein: CAIRVGQGDTGELFF.

This clone was recorded only once. J is TRBJ2-3 and V is TRBV5-1, with D perhaps being TRBD1 or TRBD2 (5 bases each). The germline V and J ends were trimmed by 3 bases and 2 bases, with 7 bases remaining between them. The CDR3 loop spans 13 amino acids. Germline V CDR1 and CDR2: SGHRS, YFSETQ. The DNA for the CDR3 is TGCGCCAGCAGCTCCGGGACCACAGATACGCAGTATTTT. Amino acid sequence: CASSSGTTDTQYF.

CDR3 bases: TGCGCCAGCAGCTTGAGTGTCAGATTGAACACCGGGGAGCTGTTTTTT. Its protein product is CASSLSVRLNTGELFF. V usage is TRBV5-1 and J usage is TRBJ2-2, with D unresolved. The CDR3 loop spans 16 amino acids. V was clipped by 1 base and J by 1 base, with 11 bases between them. Per the germline V gene, CDR1 is SGHRS and CDR2 is YFSETQ.

This clone was seen only once. The V call is TRBV28, the J call TRBJ1-1, with 8 bases identical to TRBD1. This CDR3 is 16 amino acids long. The J segment lost 3 bases and the V segment lost 4 bases, leaving 10 bases of the junction unmatched. From germline, CDR1 is MDHEN and CDR2 SYDVKM. The CDR3 is CASSSHRGAQDTEAFF. Here the CDR3 DNA reads TGTGCCAGCAGTTCTCACAGGGGGGCCCAGGACACTGAAGCTTTCTTT.

The genes are TRBV7-2 and TRBJ2-3; 7 bases are a match to TRBD2. The CDR3 runs 15 residues. Germline-derived CDR1 and CDR2 are SGHTA and FQGNSA. With 6 bases clipped from V and 6 bases from J, the junction kept 12 bases outside the gene matches. In nucleotides, the CDR3 is TGTGCCAGCAGTTACGGGACTACTCTGACGGATACGCAGTATTTT. Translated: CASSYGTTLTDTQYF.

The V gene is TRBV9, the J gene TRBJ2-1, with 7 bases lining up with TRBD2. With V trimmed by 0 bases and J by 2 bases, 5 bases remained unmatched. The CDR3 contains 16 residues. Germline V lookup: CDR1 SGDLS, CDR2 YYNGEE. The CDR3 is CASSVGERGTYNEQFF. DNA of the CDR3: TGTGCCAGCAGCGTAGGGGAGCGGGGTACCTACAATGAGCAGTTCTTC.

This clone was picked up one time. CDR3 sequence (DNA): TGTGCCAGCAGCCAAGTGGGGCCGGGACTAGGGAGCACAGATACGCAGTATTTT. It specifies CASSQVGPGLGSTDTQYF. This rearrangement joins TRBV4-2 to TRBJ2-3; 8 bases agree with TRBD2. The CDR3 consists of 18 residues. Germline CDR1 and CDR2: LGHNA and YNFKEQ. V dropped 1 base and J dropped 0; count of bases not matched to a gene: 9.

The gene calls are TRBV28 and TRBJ1-4; TRBD1 aligns across 7 bases. The germline V gene has CDR1 MDHEN and CDR2 SYDVKM. Trimming removed 5 bases from V and 5 bases from J; junction bases left unmatched: 11. This CDR3 has 16 residues. The CDR3: CASSAPARDSNEKLFF. The CDR3 region has the DNA TGTGCCAGCAGTGCCCCGGCCCGGGACAGCAATGAAAAACTGTTTTTT.